This TCR beta chain originates from a study of shared clonotypes between healthy human individuals. The study, taken as a whole, reports: In contrast to clonotypes shared by all four donors, non-shared clonotypes had lower generation probabilities. Only blood was sampled; tissue repertoires likely differ.

As for this clone: Its antigen is unknown. Within the sample, other DNA sequences also encode this same CDR3.

Naive CD8 cells, CD45RO-negative and positively selected for CCR7, excluded terminally differentiated effector memory CD45RA+ cells. How the authors handled the data: There were no quality scores in the junction-only immunoSEQ sequences, so filtering differed. The table came from immunoSEQ multiplex PCR; TCRdb's copy has only in-frame clones and leaves some out. V, J and clone size were drawn from that table, and D and trimming were deduced from the DNA. The sample consists of roughly 2,000,000 clones, about 94% of them appearing once. V was clipped by 3 bases and J by 4 bases, with 6 bases between them. The CDR3 covers 12 residues. Germline lookup yields CDR1 LNHDA and CDR2 SQIVND (reference sequence).

The sequenced sample consisted of naive CD8+ T cells sorted from blood. The source of this sequence is a man aged 18 to 29 in good health. The V call is TRBV19, the J call TRBJ2-5; D is perhaps TRBD2 (6 bases). The CDR3 coding sequence is TGTGCCAGTAGTATGGGGGGAGAGACCCAGTACTTC. Amino acid sequence: CASSMGGETQYF.